The next 7 T cell receptor beta chains were all read from a single sample in a study of T cell repertoires in cytomegalovirus infection (dated by TCRdb to the late 2010s). TCRdb names Illumina HiSeq 1500 as the instrument used. The public reads were run again by TCRdb, first through fastp at Q25 and then through MiXCR, and only productive beta chains were kept. When rows share a CDR3 protein, they turn into one entry using the most common DNA and genes. The sample table holds around 310,000 distinct CDR3 sequences, of which under 20% were seen once. Around 12% of the sample is held by the ten biggest clonotypes. Sequenced input: PBMCs. These TCRs come from a human donor in good health (CMV status not recorded). Some clones in this sample may be carry-over from other donors' samples.

This clonotype has just a few counts. The chain has TRBV20-1 and TRBJ2-7; a possible D gene is TRBD2 (7 bases). Trimming removed 7 bases at V and 5 bases at J, with 15 bases between. The CDR3 runs to 12 residues. CDR1 and CDR2 from the germline V gene are DFQATT and SNEGSKA (reference sequence). The CDR3 is CSGGGLLNEQYF. CDR3 nucleotides: TGCAGTGGCGGGGGCCTGTTAAACGAGCAGTACTTC.

This clonotype has a count of ten or more. DNA of the CDR3: TGTGCCAGCAGCTTAGGTATAGGACGCTCTGGGGCCAACGTCCTGACTTTC. Residues: CASSLGIGRSGANVLTF. The chain employs TRBV7-6 and TRBJ2-6; D gene uncertain. The CDR3 consists of 17 residues. Trimming pared 1 base from V and 0 bases from J, leaving 10 bases between. From germline, CDR1 is SGHVS and CDR2 FNYEAQ.

This clonotype has a handful of counts. This rearrangement joins TRBV28 to TRBJ1-4; D unresolved. This CDR3 is built from 13 residues. V lost 7 bases and J 6 bases, leaving 12 bases between the germline ends. Germline V lookup: CDR1 MDHEN, CDR2 SYDVKM. CDR3 DNA: TGTGCCAGCACCCCCCGGACTGATGAAAAACTGTTTTTT. Amino acid sequence: CASTPRTDEKLFF. Together with reference TRBV28 and TRBJ1-4, the CDR3 gives the full variable domain: DVKVTQSSRYLVKRTGEKVFLECVQDMDHENMFWYRQDPGLGLRLIYFSYDVKMKEKGDIPEGYSVSREKKERFSLILESASTNQTSMYLCASTPRTDEKLFFGSGTQLSVL.

In this sample, this clonotype turned up a few times. This chain links TRBV11-2 with TRBJ1-1; the D gene is possibly TRBD1 (6 bases). CDR3 size: 14 residues. V shed 7 bases and J shed 4 bases, with 16 bases lying between them. Germline V gene data show CDR1 as SGHAT and CDR2 as FQNNGV. This CDR3 is CASTRTEGGTEAFF. The CDR3, as DNA: TGTGCCAGCACGAGAACCGAAGGGGGCACTGAAGCTTTCTTT.

This sequence joins TRBV19 and TRBJ2-1; 7 nucleotides match TRBD1. The V gene's germline CDR1 is LNHDA and CDR2 SQIVND (reference sequence). Trimming removed 1 base from V and 2 bases from J; junction bases left unmatched: 2. CDR3 length: 15 residues. The CDR3 DNA sequence: TGTGCCAGTAGTATAGCTAGGGGGCCCTACAATGAGCAGTTCTTC. This sequence encodes CASSIARGPYNEQFF.

Only a few counts were recorded for this clonotype. V and J are TRBV29-1 and TRBJ2-2; tentatively, D is TRBD1 (6 bases). The V gene's germline CDR1 is SQVTM and CDR2 ANQGSEA. Between the trimmed V and J ends, which lost 8 bases and 2 bases, there was a span of 12 bases. This CDR3 is built from 13 residues. CDR3 protein: CSTRTENTGELFF. The CDR3 DNA is TGCAGCACCCGGACAGAAAACACCGGGGAGCTGTTTTTT.

CDR3 in DNA: TGTGCCAGCAGCCAAGCTTACTACGAGCAGTACTTC. As protein: CASSQAYYEQYF. The V gene is TRBV3-1, the J gene TRBJ2-7; D is undetermined. Germline V gene lookup returns CDR1 LGHDT and CDR2 YNNKEL (reference sequence). Trimming pared 1 base from V and 3 bases from J, leaving 4 bases between. This CDR3 contains 12 residues.